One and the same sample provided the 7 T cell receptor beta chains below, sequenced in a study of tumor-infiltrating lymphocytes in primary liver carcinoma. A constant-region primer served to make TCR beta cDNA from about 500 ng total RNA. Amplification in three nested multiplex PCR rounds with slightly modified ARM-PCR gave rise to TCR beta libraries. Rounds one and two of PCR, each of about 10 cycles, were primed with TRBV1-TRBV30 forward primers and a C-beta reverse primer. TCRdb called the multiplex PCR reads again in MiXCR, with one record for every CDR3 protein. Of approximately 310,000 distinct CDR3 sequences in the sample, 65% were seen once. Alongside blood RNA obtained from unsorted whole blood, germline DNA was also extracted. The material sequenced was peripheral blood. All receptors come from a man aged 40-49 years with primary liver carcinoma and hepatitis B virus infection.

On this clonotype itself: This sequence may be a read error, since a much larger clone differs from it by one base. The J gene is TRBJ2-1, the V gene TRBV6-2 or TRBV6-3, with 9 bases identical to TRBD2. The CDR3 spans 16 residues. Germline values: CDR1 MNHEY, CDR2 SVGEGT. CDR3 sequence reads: CASNYSPRTSVNEQFF. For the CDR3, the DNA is TGTGCCAGCAATTACTCCCCTCGGACTAGCGTAAATGAGCAGTTCTTC.

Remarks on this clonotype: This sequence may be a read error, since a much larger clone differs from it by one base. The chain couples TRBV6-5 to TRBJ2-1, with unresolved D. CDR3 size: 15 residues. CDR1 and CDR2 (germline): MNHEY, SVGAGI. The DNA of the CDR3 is TGTGCCAGCAGTTATGGCAGACCCTCCTACAATGAGCAGCTCTTC. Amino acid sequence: CASSYGRPSYNEQLF.

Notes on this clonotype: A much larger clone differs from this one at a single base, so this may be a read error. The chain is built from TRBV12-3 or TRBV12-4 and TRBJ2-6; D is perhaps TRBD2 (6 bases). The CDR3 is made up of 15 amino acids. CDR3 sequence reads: CSSSFAGSGANVLTF. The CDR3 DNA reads TGTTCCAGCAGTTTTGCGGGGTCTGGGGCCAACGTCCTGACTTTC.

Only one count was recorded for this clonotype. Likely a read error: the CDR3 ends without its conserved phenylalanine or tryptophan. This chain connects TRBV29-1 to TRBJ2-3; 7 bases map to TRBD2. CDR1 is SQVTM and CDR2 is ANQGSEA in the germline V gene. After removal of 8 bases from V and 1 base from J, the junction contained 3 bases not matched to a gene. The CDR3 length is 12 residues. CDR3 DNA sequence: TGCAGCTCAGGGAGGGGCACAGATACGCAGTATGTT. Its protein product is CSSGRGTDTQYV.

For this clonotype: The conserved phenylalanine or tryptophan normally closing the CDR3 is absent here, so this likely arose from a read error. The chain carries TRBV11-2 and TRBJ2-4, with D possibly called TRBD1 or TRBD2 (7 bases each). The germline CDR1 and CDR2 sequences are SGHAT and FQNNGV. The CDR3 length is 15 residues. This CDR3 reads CVSRGGAVGRNIQYS. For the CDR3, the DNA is TGTGTCAGCAGAGGGGGCGCGGTCGGGAGGAACATTCAGTACTCC.

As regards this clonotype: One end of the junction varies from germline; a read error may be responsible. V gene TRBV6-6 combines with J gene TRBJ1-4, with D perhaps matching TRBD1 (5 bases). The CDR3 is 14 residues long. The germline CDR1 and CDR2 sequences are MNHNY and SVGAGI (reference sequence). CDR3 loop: CDSSYGQGSEKLFF. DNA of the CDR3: TGTGACAGCAGTTACGGGCAGGGCAGTGAAAAACTGTTTTTT.

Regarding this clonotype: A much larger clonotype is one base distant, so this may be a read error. The CDR3 loop reads CAGSQGSVGERKLFF. Here the CDR3 DNA reads TGTGCCGGCAGCCAAGGGTCCGTGGGGGAAAGAAAACTGTTTTTT. The chain has TRBV4-2 and TRBJ1-4, with a weak D call TRBD1 (5 bases). Per germline, CDR1 LGHNA and CDR2 YNFKEQ. The CDR3 loop spans 15 amino acids.